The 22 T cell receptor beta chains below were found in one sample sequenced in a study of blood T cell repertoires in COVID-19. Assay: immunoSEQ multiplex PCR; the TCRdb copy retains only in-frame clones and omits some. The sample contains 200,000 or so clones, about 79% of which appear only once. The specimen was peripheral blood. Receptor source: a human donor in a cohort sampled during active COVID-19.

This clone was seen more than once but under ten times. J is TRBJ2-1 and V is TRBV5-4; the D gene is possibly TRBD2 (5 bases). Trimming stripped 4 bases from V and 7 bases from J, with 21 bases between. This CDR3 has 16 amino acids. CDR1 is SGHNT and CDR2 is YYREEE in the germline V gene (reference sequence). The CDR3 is CASSADPTTRVNEQFF. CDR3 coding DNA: TGTGCCAGCAGCGCGGACCCCACCACGCGGGTTAATGAGCAGTTCTTC. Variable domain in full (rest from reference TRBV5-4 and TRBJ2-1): ETGVTQSPTHLIKTRGQQVTLRCSSQSGHNTVSWYQQALGQGPQFIFQYYREEENGRGNFPPRFSGLQFPNYSSELNVNALELDDSALYLCASSADPTTRVNEQFFGPGTRLTVL.

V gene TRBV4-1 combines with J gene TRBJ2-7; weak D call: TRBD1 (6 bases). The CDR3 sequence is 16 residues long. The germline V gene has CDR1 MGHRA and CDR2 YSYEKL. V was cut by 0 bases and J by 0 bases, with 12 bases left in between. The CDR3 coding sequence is TGCGCCAGCAGCCAAGAAGCAGACAGGAGCTCCTACGAGCAGTACTTC. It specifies CASSQEADRSSYEQYF.

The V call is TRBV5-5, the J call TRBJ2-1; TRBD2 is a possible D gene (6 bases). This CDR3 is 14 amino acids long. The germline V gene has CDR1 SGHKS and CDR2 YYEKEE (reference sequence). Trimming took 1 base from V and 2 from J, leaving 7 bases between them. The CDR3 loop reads CASSLSGPYNEQFF. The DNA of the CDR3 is TGTGCCAGCAGCTTGAGCGGGCCCTACAATGAGCAGTTCTTC.

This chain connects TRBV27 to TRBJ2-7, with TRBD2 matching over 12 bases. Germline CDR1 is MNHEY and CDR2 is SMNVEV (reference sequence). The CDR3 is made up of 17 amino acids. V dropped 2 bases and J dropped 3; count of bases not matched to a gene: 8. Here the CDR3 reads CASSLRGLAGILYEQYF. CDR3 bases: TGTGCCAGCAGTTTAAGAGGACTAGCGGGAATTCTCTACGAGCAGTACTTC.

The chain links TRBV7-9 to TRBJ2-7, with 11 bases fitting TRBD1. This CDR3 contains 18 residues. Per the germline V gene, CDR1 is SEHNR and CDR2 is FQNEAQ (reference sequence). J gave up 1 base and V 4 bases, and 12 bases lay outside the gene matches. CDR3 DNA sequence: TGTGCCAGCAGCTCCGGCGCGGGACAGGGGGTTTTTTCCTACGAGCAGTACTTC. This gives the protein CASSSGAGQGVFSYEQYF.

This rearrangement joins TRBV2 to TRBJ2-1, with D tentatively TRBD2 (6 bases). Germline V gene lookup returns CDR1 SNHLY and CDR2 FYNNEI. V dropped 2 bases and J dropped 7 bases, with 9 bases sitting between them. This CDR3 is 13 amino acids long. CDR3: CASSELTRNEQFF. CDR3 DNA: TGTGCCAGCAGTGAACTGACTAGAAATGAGCAGTTCTTC. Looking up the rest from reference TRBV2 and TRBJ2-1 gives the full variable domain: EPEVTQTPSHQVTQMGQEVILRCVPISNHLYFYWYRQILGQKVEFLVSFYNNEISEKSEIFDDQFSVERPDGSNFTLKIRSTKLEDSAMYFCASSELTRNEQFFGPGTRLTVL.

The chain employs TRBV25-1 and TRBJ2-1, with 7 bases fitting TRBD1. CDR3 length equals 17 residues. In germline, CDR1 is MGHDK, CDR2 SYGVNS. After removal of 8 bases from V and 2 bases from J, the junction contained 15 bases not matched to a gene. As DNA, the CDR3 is TGTGCCAGCTCAACGCAGGGGGACAACCCCCCCTACAATGAGCAGTTCTTC. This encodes CASSTQGDNPPYNEQFF.

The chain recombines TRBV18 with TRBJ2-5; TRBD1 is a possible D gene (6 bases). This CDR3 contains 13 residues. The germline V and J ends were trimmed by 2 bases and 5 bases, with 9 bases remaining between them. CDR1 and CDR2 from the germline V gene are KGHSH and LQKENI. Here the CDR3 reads CASSPTGMETQYF. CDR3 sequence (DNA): TGTGCCAGCTCACCAACAGGGATGGAGACCCAGTACTTC.

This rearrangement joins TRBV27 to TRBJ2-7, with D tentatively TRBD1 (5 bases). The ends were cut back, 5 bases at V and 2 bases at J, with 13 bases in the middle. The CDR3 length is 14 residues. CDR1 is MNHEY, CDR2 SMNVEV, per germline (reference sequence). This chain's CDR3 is CASSGASGAYEQYF. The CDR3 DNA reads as TGTGCCAGCAGTGGGGCTAGTGGGGCCTACGAGCAGTACTTC.

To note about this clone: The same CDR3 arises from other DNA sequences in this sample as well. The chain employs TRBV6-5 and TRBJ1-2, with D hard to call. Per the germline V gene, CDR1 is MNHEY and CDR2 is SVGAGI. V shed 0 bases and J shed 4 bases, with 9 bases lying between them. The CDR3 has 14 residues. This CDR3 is CASSYSGGSYGYTF. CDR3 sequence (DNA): TGTGCCAGCAGTTACTCAGGAGGGAGCTATGGCTACACCTTC.

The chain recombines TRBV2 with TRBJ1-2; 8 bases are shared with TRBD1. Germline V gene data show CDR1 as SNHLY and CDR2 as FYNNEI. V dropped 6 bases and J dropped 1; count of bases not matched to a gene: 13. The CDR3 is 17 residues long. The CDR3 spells CASSPTTGQGFNYGYTF. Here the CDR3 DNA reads TGTGCCAGCAGCCCGACGACCGGACAGGGCTTTAACTATGGCTACACCTTC.

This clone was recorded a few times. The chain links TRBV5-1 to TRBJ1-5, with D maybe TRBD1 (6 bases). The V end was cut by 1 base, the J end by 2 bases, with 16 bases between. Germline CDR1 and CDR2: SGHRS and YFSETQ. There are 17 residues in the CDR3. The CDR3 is CASSLFLGGRGNQPQHF. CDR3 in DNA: TGCGCCAGCAGCTTGTTTCTAGGGGGTAGGGGCAATCAGCCCCAGCATTTT.

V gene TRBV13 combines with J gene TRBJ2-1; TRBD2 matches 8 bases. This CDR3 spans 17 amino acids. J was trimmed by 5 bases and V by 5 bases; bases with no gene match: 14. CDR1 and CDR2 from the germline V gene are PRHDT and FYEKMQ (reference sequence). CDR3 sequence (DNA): TGTGCCAGCAGCCCCACGGTGGCGACTAGCGTAAACAATGAGCAGTTCTTC. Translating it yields CASSPTVATSVNNEQFF. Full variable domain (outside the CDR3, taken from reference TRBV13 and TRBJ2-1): AAGVIQSPRHLIKEKRETATLKCYPIPRHDTVYWYQQGPGQDPQFLISFYEKMQSDKGSIPDRFSAQQFSDYHSELNMSSLELGDSALYFCASSPTVATSVNNEQFFGPGTRLTVL.

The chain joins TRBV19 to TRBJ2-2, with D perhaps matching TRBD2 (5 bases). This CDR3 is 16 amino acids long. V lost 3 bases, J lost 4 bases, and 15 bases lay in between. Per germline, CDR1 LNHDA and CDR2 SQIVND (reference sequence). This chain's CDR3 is CASSIERGLSTGELFF. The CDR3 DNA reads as TGTGCCAGTAGTATCGAACGGGGTCTGAGCACCGGGGAGCTGTTTTTT.

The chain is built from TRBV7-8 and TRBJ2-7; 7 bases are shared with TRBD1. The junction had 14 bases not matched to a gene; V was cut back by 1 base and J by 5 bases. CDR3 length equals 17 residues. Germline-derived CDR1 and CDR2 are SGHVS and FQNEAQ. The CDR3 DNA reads TGTGCCAGCAGCTTAGGTCCGACAGGGCTTATCCTCAACGAGCAGTACTTC. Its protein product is CASSLGPTGLILNEQYF.

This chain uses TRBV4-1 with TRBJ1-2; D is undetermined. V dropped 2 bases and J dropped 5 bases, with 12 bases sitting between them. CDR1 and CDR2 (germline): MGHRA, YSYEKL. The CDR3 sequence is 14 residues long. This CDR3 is CASSQILQPYGYTF. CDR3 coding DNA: TGCGCCAGCAGCCAAATCTTACAACCGTATGGCTACACCTTC.

The CDR3 coding sequence is TGTGCCAGCAGCCCGGGACAGCTGATCTCCGGCTACACCTTC. Protein: CASSPGQLISGYTF. The chain couples TRBV16 to TRBJ1-2, with 7 bases fitting TRBD1. The V gene end was trimmed by 4 bases and the J gene end by 8 bases; junction bases not matched to a gene: 10. This CDR3 comprises 14 residues. The germline CDR1 and CDR2 sequences are KGHSY and FQNENV.

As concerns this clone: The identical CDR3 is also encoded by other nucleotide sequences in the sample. This CDR3 is CASSPKGSGAYNEQFF. The CDR3 bases are TGTGCCAGCAGCCCTAAGGGTAGCGGCGCCTACAATGAGCAGTTCTTC. The chain joins TRBV7-9 to TRBJ2-1; TRBD2 might be the D (6 bases). Germline V CDR1 and CDR2: SEHNR, FQNEAQ (reference sequence). Trimming took 5 bases from V and 2 from J, leaving 16 bases between them. The CDR3 loop spans 16 amino acids.

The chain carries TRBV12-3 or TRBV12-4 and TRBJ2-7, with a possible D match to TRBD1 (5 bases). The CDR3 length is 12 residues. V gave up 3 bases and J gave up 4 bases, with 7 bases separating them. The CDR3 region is CASSLAGYEQYF. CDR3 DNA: TGTGCCAGCAGTTTGGCAGGGTACGAGCAGTACTTC.

The CDR3 coding sequence is TGTGCCAGCACCATGGGGCTAGCGGGAGGCGAGCAGTACTTC. Amino acids: CASTMGLAGGEQYF. The chain employs TRBV28 and TRBJ2-7, with 11 bases matching TRBD2. Germline CDR1 MDHEN, CDR2 SYDVKM. V shed 7 bases, J shed 6 bases, and the junction held 8 bases outside the gene matches. The length of the CDR3 is 14 residues.

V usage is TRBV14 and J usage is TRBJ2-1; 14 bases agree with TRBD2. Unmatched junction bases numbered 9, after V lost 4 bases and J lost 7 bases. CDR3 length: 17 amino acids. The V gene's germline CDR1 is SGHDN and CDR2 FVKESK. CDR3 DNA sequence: TGTGCCAGCAGCCCCTACGGAGGGACTAGCGGGAGAAATGAGCAGTTCTTC. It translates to CASSPYGGTSGRNEQFF.

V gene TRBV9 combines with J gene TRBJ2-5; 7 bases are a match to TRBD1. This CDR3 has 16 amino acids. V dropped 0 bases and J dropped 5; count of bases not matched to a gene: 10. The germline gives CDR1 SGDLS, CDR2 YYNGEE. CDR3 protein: CASSVEFGTARETQYF. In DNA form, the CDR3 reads TGTGCCAGCAGCGTAGAGTTTGGGACAGCCCGGGAGACCCAGTACTTC.